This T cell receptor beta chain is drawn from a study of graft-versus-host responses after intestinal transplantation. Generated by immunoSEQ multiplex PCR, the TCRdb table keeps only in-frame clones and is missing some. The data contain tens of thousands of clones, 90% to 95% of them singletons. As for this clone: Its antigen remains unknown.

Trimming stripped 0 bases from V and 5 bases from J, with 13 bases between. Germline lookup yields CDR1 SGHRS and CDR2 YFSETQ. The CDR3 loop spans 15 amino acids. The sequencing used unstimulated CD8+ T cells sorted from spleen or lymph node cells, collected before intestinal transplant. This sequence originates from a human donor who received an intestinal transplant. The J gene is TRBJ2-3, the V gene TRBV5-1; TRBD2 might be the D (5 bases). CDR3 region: CASSLAASHGDTQYF. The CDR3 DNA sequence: TGCGCCAGCAGCTTGGCGGCTAGCCATGGAGATACGCAGTATTTT.